Included here is one T cell receptor beta chain sequence, with context. The data were taken from a study of molecular identifiers for immune sequencing clone quantification. TCRdb ran MiXCR on the PCR reads and lists one entry per CDR3 protein. This table holds 490,000 or so distinct CDR3 sequences, 25% found once. The CDR3 has 15 amino acids. V dropped 3 bases and J dropped 4 bases, with 15 bases sitting between them. Sequenced material: naive CD8+ T cells from blood, with Jurkat cell RNA spiked in. Subset of the sample: FACS-sorted CD8+CD4-CCR7+CD45RA+ naive T cells. The chain couples TRBV12-3 or TRBV12-4 to TRBJ2-5, with unresolved D. The TCR sequence derives from a human donor in good health. Some libraries in this study had Jurkat cell RNA spiked in. This chain's CDR3 is CASSLSDSLSETQYF. As DNA, the CDR3 is TGTGCCAGCAGTTTGAGTGACTCCCTTTCAGAGACCCAGTACTTC.